This T cell receptor beta chain was captured in a study of Ad26.COV2.S vaccination and SARS-CoV-2 variants. The overall study: Dosing was one shot or two shots 56 days apart.

Described treatment: roughly 18 received Ad26.COV2.S at low or high dose, single or two shots; 5 received placebo; per-sample allocation not given. The samples were gathered on day 63 after the first injection of vaccine or placebo. Libraries were prepared by immunoSEQ multiplex PCR; TCRdb keeps only in-frame clonotypes and omits some of them. The sample holds some 340,000 clones, about 82% seen once. With V trimmed by 6 bases and J by 6 bases, 8 bases remained unmatched. CDR3 length equals 17 residues. Germline V gene sequence: CDR1 MNHNY, CDR2 SVGAGI (reference sequence). The clonotype originates from a person aged 18 to 59 who received the Ad26.COV2.S COVID-19 vaccine or a placebo. The chain combines TRBV6-6 with TRBJ2-2; 15 bases are a match to TRBD2. Source: peripheral blood, taken in a trial of Ad26.COV2.S vaccine versus placebo. This CDR3 is CASSRGLAGGLPGELFF. As DNA, the CDR3 is TGTGCCAGCAGCCGAGGACTAGCGGGGGGGCTTCCCGGGGAGCTGTTTTTT.